In this sample, the clone carrying this T cell receptor (beta chain) is medium-sized (0.01 to 0.1%). The sample belongs to a study of metastatic and nonmetastatic thyroid tumors. Study context: Repertoires of blood and of tissue (tumor or nodule) from malignant and benign thyroid patients were compared.

Thyroid surgery was performed in patients who had received no treatment beforehand. TCRdb re-called the PCR reads via MiXCR. The sample yields some 20,000 clones, 30% to 35% seen once. Per germline, CDR1 LNHDA and CDR2 SQIVND (reference sequence). The CDR3 is 14 residues long. V lost 8 bases and J lost 0, with 14 bases in between. The sample comprised adjacent normal tissue. The receptor was derived from a female donor with papillary thyroid cancer or a benign thyroid nodule (not recorded which). Some clones in this sample may be carry-over from other donors' samples. This chain connects TRBV19 to TRBJ2-7; weak D call: TRBD1 (6 bases). The CDR3, as DNA: TGTGCCAGTCGCTCACAGGACAGCTCCTACGAGCAGTACTTC. Residues: CASRSQDSSYEQYF.